The 16 T cell receptor beta chains presented below share a single source sample, sequenced in a study of blood T cell repertoires in COVID-19. Sequencing was performed with immunoSEQ multiplex PCR; in TCRdb, only in-frame clones are kept and a portion is missing. The data show approximately 97,000 clones, more than 85% seen once. The sequenced sample consisted of peripheral blood. The origin of the receptors is a young man with acute or convalescent COVID-19.

The chain links TRBV5-6 to TRBJ1-2, with 10 bases fitting TRBD1. V shed 4 bases and J 6 bases; nucleotides not matched to a gene: 6. CDR1 is SGHDT, CDR2 YYEEEE, per germline. CDR3 length: 14 residues. The DNA of the CDR3 is TGTGCCAGCAGCCGCTGGGGACAGGGGAATGGCTACACCTTC. Protein sequence: CASSRWGQGNGYTF.

The rearrangement joins TRBV25-1 to TRBJ1-1, with a weak D call TRBD1 (5 bases). Germline V gene lookup returns CDR1 MGHDK and CDR2 SYGVNS. The V gene lost 5 bases and the J gene lost 11 bases, with 18 bases spanning the gap. This CDR3 is built from 13 residues. As DNA, the CDR3 is TGTGCCAGCAGTAGAAGGGGCGGGGGAGCGGCTTTCTTT. Translated, it gives CASSRRGGGAAFF.

This chain joins TRBV13 and TRBJ2-3, with 9 positions matching TRBD2. From germline, CDR1 is PRHDT and CDR2 FYEKMQ (reference sequence). V gave up 4 bases and J gave up 2 bases; unmatched junction bases: 10. The CDR3 is 17 amino acids. CDR3 protein: CASSSQLAGSPTDTQYF. The CDR3 DNA reads as TGTGCCAGCAGCTCACAACTAGCGGGCAGCCCCACAGATACGCAGTATTTT.

This clone was seen a handful of times. The chain links TRBV6-1 to TRBJ2-3, with D possibly being TRBD1 (6 bases). The length of the CDR3 is 16 residues. Germline V gene data show CDR1 as MNHNS and CDR2 as SASEGT. V was shortened by 1 base and J by 2 bases, with 13 bases between the two germline ends. CDR3: CASSEGFKGVTDTQYF. The CDR3 coding sequence is TGTGCCAGCAGTGAAGGATTCAAGGGGGTCACAGATACGCAGTATTTT.

V is TRBV9 and J is TRBJ1-4; 10 bases map to TRBD1. The length of the CDR3 is 19 residues. Germline CDR1 and CDR2: SGDLS and YYNGEE. V shed 2 bases, J shed 0 bases, and the junction held 10 bases outside the gene matches. The CDR3 sequence is CASSVGTGAHPTTNEKLFF. CDR3 nucleotide sequence: TGTGCCAGCAGCGTGGGGACAGGGGCTCACCCGACAACTAATGAAAAACTGTTTTTT. Based on the CDR3 plus reference TRBV9 and TRBJ1-4, the full variable domain is DSGVTQTPKHLITATGQRVTLRCSPRSGDLSVYWYQQSLDQGLQFLIQYYNGEERAKGNILERFSAQQFPDLHSELNLSSLELGDSALYFCASSVGTGAHPTTNEKLFFGSGTQLSVL.

Here the CDR3 reads CASSKCRGHSNYGYTF. As DNA, the CDR3 is TGTGCCAGCAGCAAGTGCAGGGGCCATTCTAACTATGGCTACACCTTC. The chain recombines TRBV21-1 with TRBJ1-2; no check of the table's D call, TRBD1, against the DNA was made. TRBV21-1 is a pseudogene. The CDR3 runs to 16 residues.

This clone was counted a few times. CDR3 nucleotides: TGCGCCAGCAGCCAGGACAGGACTAATGAAAAACTGTTTTTT. It specifies CASSQDRTNEKLFF. The J gene is TRBJ1-4, the V gene TRBV5-1; 7 nucleotides match TRBD1. The length of the CDR3 is 14 residues. Germline CDR1 is SGHRS and CDR2 is YFSETQ. The V and J ends lost 4 bases and 2 bases, in that order; junction bases with no gene match: 2.

In DNA, the CDR3 is TGCGCCAGCAGCCGCTGGGCCGGGACAGCCCATTACAATGAGCAGTTCTTC. It specifies CASSRWAGTAHYNEQFF. The chain couples TRBV5-1 to TRBJ2-1, with 7 bases lining up with TRBD1. The germline gives CDR1 SGHRS, CDR2 YFSETQ. V dropped 4 bases and J dropped 4; count of bases not matched to a gene: 14. This CDR3 has 17 residues.

The chain links TRBV2 to TRBJ1-2, with 8 bases aligning to TRBD1. The CDR3 is 12 amino acids. Unmatched junction bases numbered 2, after V lost 8 bases and J lost 3 bases. CDR1 is SNHLY and CDR2 is FYNNEI in the germline V gene. The CDR3 sequence is CASGQGDYGYTF. For the CDR3, the DNA is TGTGCCAGCGGACAGGGTGACTATGGCTACACCTTC.

The V gene is TRBV13, the J gene TRBJ2-3; D perhaps matches TRBD2 (5 bases). The V gene's germline CDR1 is PRHDT and CDR2 FYEKMQ (reference sequence). This CDR3 has 12 residues. The V gene lost 5 bases and the J gene lost 7 bases, with 10 bases spanning the gap. The CDR3 region has the DNA TGTGCCAGCAGCCTCACGGGGAATACGCAGTATTTT. Translating gives CASSLTGNTQYF.

In its sample, this clone was seen once. V usage is TRBV6-2 or TRBV6-3 and J usage is TRBJ1-6; 7 positions match TRBD1. The germline V gene encodes CDR1 MNHEY and CDR2 SVGEGT. The CDR3 is made up of 15 amino acids. Germline trimming cut 2 bases from V and 8 bases from J; bases unmatched to any gene: 6. CDR3 in DNA: TGTGCCAGCAGTTACCGACGACAGGGAGATTCACCCCTCCACTTT. Residues: CASSYRRQGDSPLHF.

V usage is TRBV6-5 and J usage is TRBJ2-3, with 8 bases aligning to TRBD1. The CDR3 is 15 amino acids. Germline V gives CDR1 MNHEY, CDR2 SVGAGI. J gave up 4 bases and V 6 bases, and 9 bases lay outside the gene matches. In nucleotides, the CDR3 is TGTGCCAGCAGGGTCCCAGGGGGCGCATCAGATACGCAGTATTTT. Protein product: CASRVPGGASDTQYF.

The chain carries TRBV10-3 and TRBJ1-2; D is possibly TRBD1 (6 bases). The CDR3 spans 15 residues. Germline CDR1 and CDR2: ENHRY and SYGVKD. Deletions cut 4 bases from V and 8 bases from J, with 20 bases between. The CDR3 bases are TGTGCCATCAGTGGACAGGCAGGGCCTCTTGGCGGCTACACCTTC. Translation gives CAISGQAGPLGGYTF.

The chain uses TRBV24-1 and TRBJ2-1; 8 bases match TRBD1. This CDR3 comprises 14 residues. The ends lost 4 bases at V and 8 bases at J; junction bases unmatched: 6. The germline V gene has CDR1 KGHDR and CDR2 SFDVKD. As DNA, the CDR3 is TGTGCCACCAGTGAAACAGGGGGAAGTTATGAGCAGTTCTTC. It encodes CATSETGGSYEQFF.

V gene TRBV15 combines with J gene TRBJ1-3, with D possibly being TRBD1 (5 bases). CDR3 length: 15 amino acids. Germline CDR1 is LNHNV and CDR2 is YYDKDF (reference sequence). V was cut by 0 bases and J by 2 bases, with 8 bases left in between. The DNA for the CDR3 is TGTGCCACCAGCAGAGATCGGGGGGCTGGAAACACCATATATTTT. Translated, it gives CATSRDRGAGNTIYF.

The chain couples TRBV6-5 to TRBJ2-2; TRBD2 aligns across 10 bases. V gave up 8 bases and J gave up 1 base; unmatched junction bases: 1. CDR3 length: 14 amino acids. Germline V gives CDR1 MNHEY, CDR2 SVGAGI. CDR3 region: CASGTSVNTGELFF. The DNA for the CDR3 is TGTGCCAGCGGGACTAGCGTGAACACCGGGGAGCTGTTTTTT.